This is a list of T cell receptor beta chains from one sample in a study of T-cell reconstitution after alpha-beta-depleted transplantation in children. TCRdb re-called the PCR reads with MiXCR, one entry per CDR3 protein. The sample records 500,000 to 600,000 distinct CDR3 sequences, 25% to 30% being singletons. Material: PBMCs, obtained before TCRalphabeta/CD19-depleted stem cell transplant. Receptors were obtained from a boy under two years old with Wiskott-Aldrich syndrome, due to receive a stem cell transplant. The conserved cysteine and the conserved F or W are not part of the CDR3 here. The order of the fields is V gene, CDR3 protein.

V gene: TRBV27; CDR3 protein: ASRRRDGANSPLH
V gene: TRBV10-3; CDR3 protein: AISELAGDTQY
V gene: TRBV10-3; CDR3 protein: AISEKSGLSYNEQF
V gene: TRBV20-1; CDR3 protein: SARLATQY
V gene: TRBV7-9; CDR3 protein: ASSLFTLSSYNEQF
V gene: TRBV5-1; CDR3 protein: ASSLAGEFYEQY
V gene: TRBV28; CDR3 protein: ASSPLATGEKDTQY
V gene: TRBV14; CDR3 protein: ASSQDLVREGRNEQF
V gene: TRBV5-1; CDR3 protein: ASSLAWGLGDNEQF
V gene: TRBV9; CDR3 protein: ASSFGSQRGETQY
V gene: TRBV5-5; CDR3 protein: ASSRTWDQETQY
V gene: TRBV20-1; CDR3 protein: SATPTSGRTKF
V gene: TRBV4-1; CDR3 protein: ASSQVIWTSGMDEQF
V gene: TRBV7-8; CDR3 protein: ASSAYLVPEQY
V gene: TRBV11-1; CDR3 protein: ASSPREGRRDGYT
V gene: TRBV5-1; CDR3 protein: ASSSGLAGALSYEQY
V gene: TRBV20-1; CDR3 protein: SARHQLAGAGNEQF
V gene: TRBV9; CDR3 protein: ASSVGVTGYTGELF
V gene: TRBV5-1; CDR3 protein: ASSLGSNQPQH
V gene: TRBV11-2; CDR3 protein: ASSLVSSDTQY
V gene: TRBV20-1; CDR3 protein: SAKPSPLAAGGRTDTQY
V gene: TRBV20-1; CDR3 protein: SARGLVPGELF
V gene: TRBV15; CDR3 protein: ATSRVDRNQPQH
V gene: TRBV24-1; CDR3 protein: ATSDLSRAGQPQH
V gene: TRBV7-9; CDR3 protein: ASSFTSGPTYNEQF
V gene: TRBV9; CDR3 protein: ASSVSPSTGTDTQY
V gene: TRBV20-1; CDR3 protein: SARGPPRLAGVFGETQY
V gene: TRBV12-3/TRBV12-4; CDR3 protein: ASRRQGRGNTEAF
V gene: TRBV5-1; CDR3 protein: ASSLGPVSYNEQF
V gene: TRBV5-1; CDR3 protein: ASSLGLAGAGTDTQY
V gene: TRBV28; CDR3 protein: ASRPDRGLYEQY
V gene: TRBV11-2; CDR3 protein: ASSSTVSYGYT
V gene: TRBV30; CDR3 protein: AWNSQMTSGRASVNEQF
V gene: TRBV5-1; CDR3 protein: ASSLLRSYGYT
V gene: TRBV5-5; CDR3 protein: ASRTGTGNTGELF
V gene: TRBV5-1; CDR3 protein: ASSITGITGELF
V gene: TRBV29-1; CDR3 protein: SVEDGQGSYNEQF
V gene: TRBV5-1; CDR3 protein: ASSVGQYEQY
V gene: TRBV12-3/TRBV12-4; CDR3 protein: ASYRLAVNEQF
V gene: TRBV7-3; CDR3 protein: APEGGNTEAF
V gene: TRBV28; CDR3 protein: ASSLWRGEDQETQY
V gene: TRBV4-1; CDR3 protein: ASSQGPGTGYGYT
V gene: TRBV10-3; CDR3 protein: AISESVGGTGYEQY
V gene: TRBV4-1; CDR3 protein: ASSPRANTEAF
V gene: TRBV2; CDR3 protein: ASSGEGQGEQF
V gene: TRBV21-1; CDR3 protein: ASSNGTGSHGRSDEQF
V gene: TRBV5-1; CDR3 protein: ASSLQGLPGEQY
V gene: TRBV20-1; CDR3 protein: SAREAGYETQY
V gene: TRBV7-2; CDR3 protein: ASSVNGPSIDDQF
V gene: TRBV20-1; CDR3 protein: SALSHQETQY
V gene: TRBV29-1; CDR3 protein: SVGLAVNEQF
V gene: TRBV5-1; CDR3 protein: ASSLRVSATRSYNEQF
V gene: TRBV3-1; CDR3 protein: ASNRGGTNYGYT
V gene: TRBV20-1; CDR3 protein: SARTGTSGYNEQF
V gene: TRBV28; CDR3 protein: ASSLSGTGNTGEQF
V gene: TRBV6-5; CDR3 protein: ASSFALQESQY